This TCR beta chain comes out of a study of alternative splicing in chronic myeloid leukemia remission (dated by TCRdb to the early 2020s). Notes on the research overall: Remission specimens from the trials were collected at major or complete molecular response, at 12 or 24 months of TKI therapy. Nine CML samples, seven diagnostic and two matched remission, came from the French Persistem study. RNA sequencing was used to profile peripheral blood from chronic-phase CML patients at diagnosis and at remission, and the results were compared with those from healthy donors. Trizol was used to extract total RNA from peripheral blood mononuclear cells of diagnosis, remission and control samples. Median ages were about 54 years at diagnosis, under 60 at remission and around 37 for healthy controls. Total leukocytes from peripheral blood collected in EDTA were used as the trial diagnostic specimens. The RESIST (imatinib), ENESTxtnd (nilotinib) and PINNACLE (nilotinib plus pegylated interferon) trials supplied some 10 diagnostic specimens along with matched remission specimens. Female/male counts were 11/5 for diagnosis samples, 8/3 for remission samples and 2/4 for controls.

Remarks on this clonotype: Its recognized antigen is unknown.

Spanning cysteine to phenylalanine, the CDR3 consists of 14 amino acids. No coding sequence is recorded. Taken from the germline V gene, the CDR1 and CDR2 loops are SGHTA and FQGNSA. What the authors observed across the whole study: Strong differences in blood cell composition were observed between timepoints, with a shift from myeloid progenitor enrichment at diagnosis to mature lymphoid enrichment at remission. At remission, blood cell composition was found to be reconfigured to resemble that of lymphoid cell-enriched normal controls.

Libraries were constructed by bulk RNA-seq. The TruSeq Stranded RNA sample prep kit was used to generate libraries of poly-A-enriched mRNA from an input of approximately 0.9 ug total RNA. Each sample was sequenced in triplicate using paired-end sequencing on a HiSeq 2500. A read length of 125 nucleotides per mate was used for RNA-seq. On the authors' methods: Reads were trimmed and aligned to hg38 with STAR v2.7, with quality control by FASTQC, RSeQC and multiqc. Salmon 0.14.1 was used to quantify gene expression levels as transcripts per million (TPM). The results of principal component analysis suggested that neither trial, library batch, sequencing batch, treatment regimen nor sex drove the transcriptomic profiles. Reads reprocessed by TCRdb are summarized as one entry per CDR3 protein sequence, and DNA is absent. The V and J calls were not made by the authors but by TCRdb's processing. For this sample the table gives some 210 distinct CDR3 sequences, of which 80% to 95% were detected only once. The ten largest clonotypes hold 35% to 40% of the sample.

In the paper's terms, the time point label means: major or complete molecular response after front-line TKI therapy. Around 16 CML patients were included in the patient cohort, and matched post-remission samples were retrieved for a subset of these patients. The clonotype comes from an adult with chronic myeloid leukemia. The source was PBMCs or total blood leukocytes (not recorded which), collected during remission. This receptor chain uses TRBV7-2 and TRBJ2-3. This receptor has the CDR3 CASSLGPNTDTQYF.